The table lists the clone carrying this T cell receptor (beta chain) with many counts. These data belong to a study of neurological immune-mediated disorders. This CDR3 has 14 amino acids. Germline V gives CDR1 SGHTA, CDR2 FQGTGA. V shed 1 base and J shed 0 bases, with 6 bases lying between them. One entry per CDR3 protein, called by TCRdb with MiXCR from the 5' RACE reads. The sample has more than 50,000 distinct CDR3 sequences, approximately 3.6% seen once. The genes are TRBV7-3 and TRBJ1-1; D unresolved. The clonotype originates from a woman aged 60-75 years with multiple sclerosis. Sequenced material: PBMCs. The CDR3 bases are TGTGCCAGCAGCTTAAGCGGGCTGAACACTGAAGCTTTCTTT. Translation: CASSLSGLNTEAFF.